This passage covers 9 T cell receptor beta chains from one sample sequenced in a study of blood T cell repertoires in COVID-19. Sequencing was performed with immunoSEQ multiplex PCR; in TCRdb, only in-frame clones are kept and a portion is missing. This table holds a few hundred thousand clones, 86% found once. Sequencing was performed on peripheral blood. The receptors here all came from a woman under 40 with active or convalescent COVID-19.

The table lists this clone with a count of one. The J gene is TRBJ1-4, the V gene TRBV5-1; TRBD1 is a possible D gene (5 bases). From germline, CDR1 is SGHRS and CDR2 YFSETQ. CDR3 length: 15 amino acids. V was pared by 4 bases and J by 7 bases, with 17 bases between. For the CDR3, the DNA is TGCGCCAGCAGCCTAACCGGGGGGTTAGGTGAAAAACTGTTTTTT. This gives the protein CASSLTGGLGEKLFF.

J is TRBJ2-4 and V is TRBV5-1; TRBD2 matches at 11 bases. With V trimmed by 1 base and J by 4 bases, 1 base remained unmatched. The CDR3 loop spans 15 amino acids. Germline assignment: CDR1 SGHRS and CDR2 YFSETQ. The CDR3 region has the DNA TGCGCCAGCAGCTTGCTAGCGGGGGGAAAAAACATTCAGTACTTC. Encoded protein: CASSLLAGGKNIQYF.

V usage is TRBV2 and J usage is TRBJ2-5, with 7 nucleotides matching TRBD2. Per germline, CDR1 SNHLY and CDR2 FYNNEI. After removal of 3 bases from V and 2 bases from J, the junction contained 6 bases not matched to a gene. The CDR3 contains 15 residues. In DNA, the CDR3 is TGTGCCAGCAGTGACCCCCAGGGAGGGCAAGAGACCCAGTACTTC. Translating gives CASSDPQGGQETQYF.

V and J are TRBV7-9 and TRBJ1-2; D is possibly TRBD1 (5 bases). Looked up from germline, CDR1 is SEHNR and CDR2 is FQNEAQ (reference sequence). V lost 3 bases to trimming and J lost 6 bases, with 11 bases between them. The CDR3 spans 13 residues. CDR3 amino acids: CASSFGGADGYTF. The CDR3 DNA follows: TGTGCCAGCAGCTTCGGAGGGGCTGATGGCTACACCTTC.

The chain links TRBV12-3 or TRBV12-4 to TRBJ1-2; possibly TRBD1 for D (6 bases). V dropped 3 bases and J dropped 4 bases, with 9 bases sitting between them. CDR3 size: 13 residues. CDR3 amino acids: CASSLVQGYGYTF. CDR3 coding DNA: TGTGCCAGCAGTTTGGTACAGGGCTATGGCTACACCTTC.

The chain has TRBV18 and TRBJ1-6; possibly TRBD1 for D (6 bases). This CDR3 has 13 amino acids. Germline-derived CDR1 and CDR2 are KGHSH and LQKENI. The V gene lost 8 bases and the J gene lost 6 bases, with 11 bases spanning the gap. CDR3 sequence: CASTTGINSPLHF. The CDR3 DNA is TGTGCCAGCACGACAGGAATTAATTCACCCCTCCACTTT.

The chain employs TRBV7-9 and TRBJ1-4; 7 bases match TRBD1. Unmatched junction bases numbered 2, after V lost 5 bases and J lost 2 bases. The CDR3 is 14 residues long. Germline values: CDR1 SEHNR, CDR2 FQNEAQ (reference sequence). CDR3 protein: CASSPGQTNEKLFF. In nucleotides, the CDR3 is TGTGCCAGCAGCCCGGGACAGACTAATGAAAAACTGTTTTTT.

The DNA for the CDR3 is TGCAGCGTTGAGCGCAGGGTGGGCACCGGGGAGCTGTTTTTT. Translating it yields CSVERRVGTGELFF. This rearrangement joins TRBV29-1 to TRBJ2-2, with TRBD1 as a possible D gene (5 bases). Per germline, CDR1 SQVTM and CDR2 ANQGSEA. The V end was cut by 3 bases, the J end by 4 bases, with 12 bases between. The CDR3 contains 14 residues.

V usage is TRBV7-2 and J usage is TRBJ1-5; D gene ambiguous. The CDR3 runs 15 residues. Germline V lookup: CDR1 SGHTA, CDR2 FQGNSA. V was shortened by 4 bases and J by 8 bases, with 18 bases between the two germline ends. The CDR3 coding sequence is TGTGCCAGCAGCTCGAGCGGGAGGCGGGGAAAGCCCCAGCATTTT. Encoded protein: CASSSSGRRGKPQHF.